The source of this T cell receptor (beta chain) is a study of blood T cell repertoires in COVID-19. About the research overall: Acute and convalescent COVID-19 samples came from the United States, Italy and Spain. Sources were T cells, B-cell-depleted T cells, or PBMCs; the material itself was cDNA or gDNA.

V gave up 0 bases and J gave up 3 bases; unmatched junction bases: 6. The CDR3 consists of 16 residues. Germline assignment: CDR1 SEHNR and CDR2 FQNEAQ (reference sequence). Followed over time, Seattle patients had been enrolled while infection was active. Per the original data handling: Counts of nucleated cells, estimated from reference gene primer amplification, were obtained. Repertoires were generated with immunoSEQ multiplex PCR, while TCRdb's copy carries only in-frame clones and drops some. V and J calls and clone size come straight from that table; D and trimming were deduced from the DNA. The table has approximately 250,000 clones, around 88% seen once; the top ten hold 5% to 7%.

The receptor was isolated from a woman at least 80 years old with COVID-19, enrolled during active disease. The chain carries TRBV7-9 and TRBJ2-7; TRBD1 matches 9 bases. The sequenced sample consisted of peripheral blood. The CDR3 coding sequence is TGTGCCAGCAGCTTAGCGCCCGGGACAGGGTTCTACGAGCAGTACTTC. Encoded protein: CASSLAPGTGFYEQYF. Full variable domain (rest looked up from reference TRBV7-9 and TRBJ2-7): DTGVSQNPRHKITKRGQNVTFRCDPISEHNRLYWYRQTLGQGPEFLTYFQNEAQLEKSRLLSDRFSAERPKGSFSTLEIQRTEQGDSAMYLCASSLAPGTGFYEQYFGPGTRLTVT.